The 7 T cell receptor beta chains given below trace back to one sample, sequenced in a study of radiotherapy plus CTLA-4 blockade in lung cancer. Data came from immunoSEQ multiplex PCR; TCRdb stores just in-frame clones and leaves some out. The sample comprises approximately 38,000 clones, 80% to 90% of which are singletons, and about 20% rests with the top ten. Sequenced material: peripheral blood, taken from a patient treated with radiotherapy plus ipilimumab. These receptors were collected from a human donor with non-small cell lung cancer whose response to radiotherapy plus ipilimumab could not be evaluated.

The genes are TRBV7-2 and TRBJ2-7, with TRBD1 identical over 9 bases. Germline lookup yields CDR1 SGHTA and CDR2 FQGNSA. The CDR3 sequence is 15 residues long. The V and J ends lost 5 bases and 7 bases, in that order; junction bases with no gene match: 12. In DNA form, the CDR3 reads TGTGCCAGCAGCCACCCGACAGGGGGGCTGAGGGAGCAGTACTTC. Its protein product is CASSHPTGGLREQYF.

This clone occurred once. The chain carries TRBV29-1 and TRBJ2-5, with 7 bases fitting TRBD2. Germline CDR1 reads SQVTM; CDR2 reads ANQGSEA. This CDR3 is 15 amino acids long. Unmatched junction bases numbered 14, after V lost 4 bases and J lost 6 bases. The CDR3 DNA reads as TGCAGCGTTGGGGGGGGGAGTAAGAGATTTCAGACCCAGTACTTC. It codes for CSVGGGSKRFQTQYF.

The chain couples TRBV29-1 to TRBJ2-7; TRBD2 is a possible D gene (5 bases). Trimming shortened V by 2 bases and J by 7 bases, and 12 bases separated the two germline ends. The CDR3 sequence is 12 residues long. Germline CDR1 is SQVTM and CDR2 is ANQGSEA. This CDR3 is CSVEPLPGEQYF. CDR3 DNA: TGCAGCGTTGAACCTTTACCGGGGGAGCAGTACTTC.

The chain combines TRBV11-3 with TRBJ2-1, with 8 bases fitting TRBD2. The CDR3 runs 14 residues. Unmatched junction bases numbered 6, after V lost 5 bases and J lost 6 bases. CDR1 and CDR2 from the germline V gene are SGHNT and YENEEA. Written as DNA, the CDR3 is TGTGCCAGCAGCCCCGGGGGGGTCCGCAATGAGCAGTTCTTC. Amino acid sequence: CASSPGGVRNEQFF.

This clone was seen a single time. This chain links TRBV6-5 with TRBJ1-1; D might be TRBD1 (6 bases). Germline V lookup: CDR1 MNHEY, CDR2 SVGAGI. Trimming removed 6 bases from V and 4 bases from J, with 15 bases in between. CDR3 length: 14 residues. This CDR3 is CASRSGQLGTEAFF. Written as DNA, the CDR3 is TGTGCCAGCAGATCGGGACAACTAGGCACTGAAGCTTTCTTT.

CDR3 coding DNA: TGTGCCAGCAGTTCGTACACTGAAGCTTTCTTT. Translation gives CASSSYTEAFF. V is TRBV6-5 and J is TRBJ1-1; D not certain. The germline V gene encodes CDR1 MNHEY and CDR2 SVGAGI. V dropped 4 bases and J dropped 3 bases, with 3 bases sitting between them. CDR3 size: 11 residues.

The chain has TRBV7-8 and TRBJ2-7; possible D gene TRBD1, 6 bases. V was cut by 3 bases and J by 5 bases, with 11 bases left in between. CDR1 SGHVS and CDR2 FQNEAQ come from the germline V gene. CDR3 length: 13 residues. CDR3 protein: CASSFRGFNEQYF. CDR3 bases: TGTGCCAGCAGCTTCAGGGGCTTTAACGAGCAGTACTTC.